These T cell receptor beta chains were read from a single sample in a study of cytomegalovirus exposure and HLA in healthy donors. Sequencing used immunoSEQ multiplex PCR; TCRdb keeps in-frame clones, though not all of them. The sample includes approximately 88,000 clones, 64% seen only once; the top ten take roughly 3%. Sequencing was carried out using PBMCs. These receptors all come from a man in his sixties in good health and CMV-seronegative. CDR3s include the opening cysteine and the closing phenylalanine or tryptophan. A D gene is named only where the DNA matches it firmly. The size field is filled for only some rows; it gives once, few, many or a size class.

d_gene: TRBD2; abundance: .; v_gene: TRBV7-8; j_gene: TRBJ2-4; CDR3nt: TGTGCCAGCAGCTTGGGGGGGATCAAAAACATTCAGTACTTC; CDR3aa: CASSLGGIKNIQYF
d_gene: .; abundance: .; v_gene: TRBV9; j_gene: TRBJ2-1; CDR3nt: TGTGCCAGCAGCCCCCGACCCCCCGGCGGGGTCTACAATGAGCAGTTCTTC; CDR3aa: CASSPRPPGGVYNEQFF
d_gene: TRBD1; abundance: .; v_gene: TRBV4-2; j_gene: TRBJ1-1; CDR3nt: TGTGCCAGCAGCGCCCGGGACAGGGACAACACTGAAGCTTTCTTT; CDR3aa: CASSARDRDNTEAFF
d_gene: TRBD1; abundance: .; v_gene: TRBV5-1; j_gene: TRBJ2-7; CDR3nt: TGCGCCAGCAGCCTGGGACAGGGGGTCTACGAGCAGTACTTC; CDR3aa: CASSLGQGVYEQYF
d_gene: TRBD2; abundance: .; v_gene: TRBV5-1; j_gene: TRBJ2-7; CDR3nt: TGCGCCAGCAGCAAAGACGGGGGGGGGTACGAGCAGTACTTC; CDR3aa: CASSKDGGGYEQYF
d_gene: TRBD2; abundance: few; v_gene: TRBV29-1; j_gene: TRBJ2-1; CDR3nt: TGCAGCCATGGACTAGCGGGAGACAGTGGGCAGTTCTTC; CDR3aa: CSHGLAGDSGQFF
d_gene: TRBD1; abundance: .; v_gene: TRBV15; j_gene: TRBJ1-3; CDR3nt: TGTGCCACCAGCAGAGAACAGGGGGCCTTCTCGGGAAACACCATATATTTT; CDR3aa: CATSREQGAFSGNTIYF
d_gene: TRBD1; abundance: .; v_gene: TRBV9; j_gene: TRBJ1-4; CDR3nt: TGTGCCAGCAGCGTAGCTGACGGAGGGGGCAGTGAAAAACTGTTTTTT; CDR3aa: CASSVADGGGSEKLFF
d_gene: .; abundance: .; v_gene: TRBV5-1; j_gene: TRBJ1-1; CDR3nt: TGCGCCAGCAGCTTGGCCAGGGCAGCCATGAACACTGAAGCTTTCTTT; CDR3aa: CASSLARAAMNTEAFF
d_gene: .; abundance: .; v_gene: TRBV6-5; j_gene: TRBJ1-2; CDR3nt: TGTGCCAGCAGTCCCACCGAGAACTATGGCTACACCTTC; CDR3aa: CASSPTENYGYTF
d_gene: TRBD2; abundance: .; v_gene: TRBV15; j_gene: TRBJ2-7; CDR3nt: TGTGCCACCAGCAGAGAGGCTAGCGGGGTACACGAGCAGTACTTC; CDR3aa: CATSREASGVHEQYF
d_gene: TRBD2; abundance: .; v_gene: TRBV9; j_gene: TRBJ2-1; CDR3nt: TGTGCCAGCAGCGTAGTGAGACTAGCGGGAGGGCACAATGAGCAGTTCTTC; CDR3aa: CASSVVRLAGGHNEQFF
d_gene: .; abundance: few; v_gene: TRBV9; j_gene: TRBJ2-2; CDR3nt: TGTGCCAGCAACATCGACAGGGGAGGGACCGGGGAGCTGTTTTTT; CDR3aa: CASNIDRGGTGELFF
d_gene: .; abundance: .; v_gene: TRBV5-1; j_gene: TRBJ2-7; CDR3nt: TGCGCCAGCAGCCCTTCCTACGAGCAGTACTTC; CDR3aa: CASSPSYEQYF
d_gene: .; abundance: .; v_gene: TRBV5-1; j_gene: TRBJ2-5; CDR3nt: TGCGCCAGTGGACAGACTCCACAAGAGACCCAGTACTTC; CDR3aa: CASGQTPQETQYF
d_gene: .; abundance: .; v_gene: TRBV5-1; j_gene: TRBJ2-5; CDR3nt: TGCGCCAGCAGCTGGGCAGCGGAAGAGACCCAGTACTTC; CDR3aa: CASSWAAEETQYF
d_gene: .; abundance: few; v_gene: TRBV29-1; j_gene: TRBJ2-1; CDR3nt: TGCAGCGTTGATACAGGGGGGGTGTCCTACAATGAGCAGTTCTTC; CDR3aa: CSVDTGGVSYNEQFF
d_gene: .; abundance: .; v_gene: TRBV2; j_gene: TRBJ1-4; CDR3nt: TGTGCCAGCAACAGAGCAACTAATGAAAAACTGTTTTTT; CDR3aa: CASNRATNEKLFF
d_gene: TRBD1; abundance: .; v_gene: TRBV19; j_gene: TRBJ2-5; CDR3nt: TGTGCCAGTAGTATAGTGGGACAGCAGGGAGAGACCCAGTACTTC; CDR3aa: CASSIVGQQGETQYF
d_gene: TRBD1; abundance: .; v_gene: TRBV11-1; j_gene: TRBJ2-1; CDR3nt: TGTGCCAGCAGCCCTCGGACAGGGTGGGACTCCTACAATGAGCAGTTCTTC; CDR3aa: CASSPRTGWDSYNEQFF